The clone carrying this T cell receptor (beta chain) has a count of ten or more. This entry belongs to a study of CD8+ T cells in alopecia areata. It was cDNA, reverse transcribed from extracted RNA, that served as the sequencing template. Method: immunoSEQ multiplex PCR; TCRdb's copy keeps in-frame clones and lacks some. Among just over 150,000 clones listed, roughly two thirds were seen once. Treatment specified: oral pan-JAK inhibitor, 5-10 mg twice daily. V was pared by 5 bases and J by 0 bases, with 8 bases between. The germline gives CDR1 SGHVS, CDR2 FNYEAQ. The CDR3 contains 14 residues. V gene TRBV7-6 combines with J gene TRBJ2-1, with D hard to call. This TCR derives from a human donor with alopecia areata. Here the sequenced sample was CD4+ T cells sorted from blood, taken at week 4, from a patient treated with tofacitinib. CDR3 amino acids: CASSLDGSYNEQFF. CDR3 DNA sequence: TGTGCCAGCAGCCTGGACGGCTCCTACAATGAGCAGTTCTTC.